This T cell receptor beta chain was sequenced in a study of CD8 T cells in ankylosing spondylitis. General study results and limits: Past research had described some motif variants in reactive arthritis synovial fluid and blood. Significant enrichment of disease-linked clones was reportedly seen in matched ankylosing spondylitis synovial fluid. A TCR beta motif of fewer than ten highly homologous variants seemed to mark ankylosing spondylitis blood.

This clonotype was picked up a small number of times. The target antigen is unknown. TCRdb used MiXCR to reprocess the 5' RACE reads, holding one entry per CDR3 protein. The sample includes roughly 450,000 distinct CDR3 sequences, about 25% seen only once; the top ten take about 0.92%. Per the germline V gene, CDR1 is SNHLY and CDR2 is FYNNEI. Trimming took off 7 bases at V and 3 bases at J, with 19 bases between the two ends. The CDR3 is made up of 16 amino acids. Sequencing was carried out using blood, either unsorted or a sorted T cell fraction (not recorded which). This receptor was identified in a male donor with ankylosing spondylitis. V and J are TRBV2 and TRBJ2-1, with D perhaps TRBD2 (6 bases). CDR3 bases: TGTGCCAGCACCCGTGCGCTAGCGATCGACTACAATGAGCAGTTCTTC. Its translation is CASTRALAIDYNEQFF.